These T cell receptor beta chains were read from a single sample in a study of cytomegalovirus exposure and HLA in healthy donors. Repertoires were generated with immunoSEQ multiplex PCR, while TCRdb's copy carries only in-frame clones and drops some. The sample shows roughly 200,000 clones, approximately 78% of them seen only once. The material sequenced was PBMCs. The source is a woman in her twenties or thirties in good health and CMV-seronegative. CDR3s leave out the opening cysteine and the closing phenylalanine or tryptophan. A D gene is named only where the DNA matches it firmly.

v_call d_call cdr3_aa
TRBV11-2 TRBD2 ASSTRTSGGDTQY
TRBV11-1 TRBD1 ASSSEQGARVYGYT
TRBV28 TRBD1 ASSFWTGRIYEQY
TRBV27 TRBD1 ASSLYYLGTGGDTEAF
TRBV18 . ASSPPSGAPNTEAF
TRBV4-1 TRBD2 ASSQSVGRLAGVYPYEQY
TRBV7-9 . ASSDAGRGGGTEAF
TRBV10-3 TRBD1 AISRDRGIEQY
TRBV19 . ASSMGQLYGYT
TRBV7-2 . ASSQSGTDPYEQY
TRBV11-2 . ASSLATGTGETQY